This entry lists 19 T cell receptor beta chains sequenced from one sample in a study of CD8+ T cells in alopecia areata (dated by TCRdb to the late 2010s). Taken with the paper, the label for treatment or condition translates to: oral pan-JAK inhibitor, 5-10 mg twice daily. The method was the immunoSEQ multiplex PCR assay. For TCR sequencing, RNA was extracted from every sample and reverse transcribed into cDNA to serve as template. Imported from immuneACCESS, the table was reduced by TCRdb to in-frame sequences with V and J called. These copies leave out some clones; in studies compared against another copy, an unresolved V gene accounts for under half, and the cause of the remainder is not known. Within this sample are about 170,000 clones, with 50% to 75% of them counted one time only. Clones ranked in the top ten supply 16% of the sample. The source was CD4+ T cells sorted from blood, collected at roughly week 55, from a patient treated with tofacitinib. The source of these receptors is a human donor with alopecia areata.

The chain employs TRBV5-1 and TRBJ2-3; D unclear. This CDR3 contains 15 residues. Germline V lookup: CDR1 SGHRS, CDR2 YFSETQ. Trimming shortened V by 4 bases and J by 6 bases, and 18 bases separated the two germline ends. The CDR3 loop reads CASSIPGPATDTQYF. CDR3 in DNA: TGCGCCAGCAGCATACCGGGCCCGGCCACGGATACGCAGTATTTT.

This sequence joins TRBV30 and TRBJ1-5, with 9 bases aligning to TRBD1. Germline assignment: CDR1 GTSNPN and CDR2 SVGIG (reference sequence). This CDR3 is 15 amino acids long. The V segment lost 5 bases and the J segment 5 bases; nucleotides outside the gene matches: 10. The CDR3 here is CAWGQGNRRDQPQHF. The CDR3 region has the DNA TGTGCCTGGGGACAGGGGAATCGAAGGGATCAGCCCCAGCATTTT.

The chain uses TRBV7-2 and TRBJ2-3; D may be TRBD2 (6 bases). The V and J ends lost 5 bases and 6 bases respectively, with 15 bases between them. Germline CDR1 reads SGHTA; CDR2 reads FQGNSA. CDR3 length equals 14 residues. CDR3 region: CASSATSSGDTQYF. The CDR3 nucleotides are TGTGCCAGCAGCGCAACTAGCTCGGGGGATACGCAGTATTTT. The full variable domain, with the rest looked up from reference TRBV7-2 and TRBJ2-3, is GAGVSQSPSNKVTEKGKDVELRCDPISGHTALYWYRQSLGQGLEFLIYFQGNSAPDKSGLPSDRFSAERTGGSVSTLTIQRTQQEDSAVYLCASSATSSGDTQYFGPGTRLTVL.

This clone was picked up many times. The chain recombines TRBV2 with TRBJ2-5; 8 bases are shared with TRBD1. The CDR3 extends over 12 amino acids. Per the germline V gene, CDR1 is SNHLY and CDR2 is FYNNEI. Trimming at V came to 8 bases and at J to 5 bases, leaving 4 bases not matched to a gene. The CDR3 DNA reads TGTGCCAGCTCCCGGGACAGGGAGACCCAGTACTTC. Encoded protein: CASSRDRETQYF. Full variable domain (outside the CDR3, taken from reference TRBV2 and TRBJ2-5): EPEVTQTPSHQVTQMGQEVILRCVPISNHLYFYWYRQILGQKVEFLVSFYNNEISEKSEIFDDQFSVERPDGSNFTLKIRSTKLEDSAMYFCASSRDRETQYFGPGTRLLVL.

J is TRBJ1-5 and V is TRBV30; weak D call: TRBD1 (6 bases). Germline V gene data show CDR1 as GTSNPN and CDR2 as SVGIG (reference sequence). The CDR3 runs 13 residues. Deletions cut 5 bases from V and 3 bases from J, with 11 bases between. The CDR3, as DNA: TGTGCCTGGGGTCCGGGGGCCAATCAGCCCCAGCATTTT. Translating gives CAWGPGANQPQHF.

The rearrangement uses TRBV4-1 and TRBJ1-1; 8 bases fit TRBD1. J gave up 5 bases and V 5 bases, and 4 bases lay outside the gene matches. Germline V CDR1 and CDR2: MGHRA, YSYEKL. CDR3 size: 13 residues. CDR3 coding DNA: TGCGCCAGCAGCGACAGGGGCGAAACTGAAGCTTTCTTT. Translating it yields CASSDRGETEAFF.

Turning to this clone: The identical CDR3 is also encoded by other nucleotide sequences in the sample. The chain recombines TRBV30 with TRBJ2-5; D not resolved. Germline-derived CDR1 and CDR2 are GTSNPN and SVGIG (reference sequence). Deletions cut 2 bases from V and 2 bases from J, with 3 bases between. The CDR3 extends over 11 amino acids. Here the CDR3 DNA reads TGTGCCTGGAGTTTGCAAGAGACCCAGTACTTC. Translating it yields CAWSLQETQYF.

This clone was detected a few times. The chain has TRBV5-6 and TRBJ1-6; the match to TRBD1 covers 7 bases. Germline V gene data show CDR1 as SGHDT and CDR2 as YYEEEE. The CDR3 has 16 residues. The junction had 14 bases not matched to a gene; V was cut back by 4 bases and J by 10 bases. CDR3 nucleotides: TGTGCCAGCAGCCCTAGACAGGGAGGGGCCCGCTCACCCCTCCACTTT. Amino acid sequence: CASSPRQGGARSPLHF. Looking up the rest from reference TRBV5-6 and TRBJ1-6 gives the full variable domain: DAGVTQSPTHLIKTRGQQVTLRCSPKSGHDTVSWYQQALGQGPQFIFQYYEEEERQRGNFPDRFSGHQFPNYSSELNVNALLLGDSALYLCASSPRQGGARSPLHFGNGTRLTVT.

The chain joins TRBV18 to TRBJ1-5, with D possibly TRBD1 on 5 matching bases. Germline-derived CDR1 and CDR2 are KGHSH and LQKENI. The CDR3 length is 17 residues. The V and J ends lost 0 bases and 2 bases respectively, with 14 bases between them. The CDR3 protein is CASSPPQGGPGNQPQHF. In nucleotides, the CDR3 is TGTGCCAGCTCACCACCTCAGGGCGGGCCGGGCAATCAGCCCCAGCATTTT.

In its sample, this clone was seen once. CDR3 sequence (DNA): TGTGCCGGAGAGGAAAGGGTGAGGGGCACCGGGGAGCTGTTTTTT. Protein: CAGEERVRGTGELFF. The chain combines TRBV6-5 with TRBJ2-2, with D perhaps given as TRBD1 or TRBD2 (5 bases each). Deletions cut 11 bases from V and 4 bases from J, with 20 bases between. The CDR3 runs 15 residues. Germline V gene sequence: CDR1 MNHEY, CDR2 SVGAGI.

In this sample, this clone turned up once. The rearrangement uses TRBV7-8 and TRBJ1-6; D is uncertain. The germline gives CDR1 SGHVS, CDR2 FQNEAQ. The CDR3 has 14 amino acids. V lost 1 base, J lost 9 bases, and 10 bases lay in between. CDR3 in DNA: TGTGCCAGCAGCTTAGAATGGGGAAGTTCACCCCTCCACTTT. Amino acid sequence: CASSLEWGSSPLHF.

As for this clone: The same CDR3 can be traced to other DNA sequences in this sample. This rearrangement joins TRBV15 to TRBJ2-2; D remains unclear. Per the germline V gene, CDR1 is LNHNV and CDR2 is YYDKDF (reference sequence). V was shortened by 0 bases and J by 4 bases, with 3 bases between the two germline ends. This CDR3 spans 13 amino acids. CDR3 sequence reads: CATSRDSTGELFF. In nucleotides, the CDR3 is TGTGCCACCAGCAGAGACAGCACCGGGGAGCTGTTTTTT.

The chain employs TRBV6-5 and TRBJ1-3, with 7 bases lining up with TRBD1. Germline V gives CDR1 MNHEY, CDR2 SVGAGI. V dropped 5 bases and J dropped 0; count of bases not matched to a gene: 4. The CDR3 is made up of 15 amino acids. The CDR3 is CASSHRGYSGNTIYF. The CDR3 DNA is TGTGCCAGCAGTCACAGGGGATACTCTGGAAACACCATATATTTT.

This clone occurred a few times. This rearrangement joins TRBV11-1 to TRBJ1-1; tentatively, D is TRBD1 (5 bases). Germline V CDR1 and CDR2: SGHAT, FQDESV (reference sequence). The CDR3 covers 13 residues. The germline V and J ends were trimmed by 6 bases and 1 base, with 9 bases remaining between them. The CDR3 DNA follows: TGTGCCAGCAGAACCGGACAGAACACTGAAGCTTTCTTT. Protein sequence: CASRTGQNTEAFF.

The CDR3 nucleotides read TGCGCCAGCAGCTTGAGGCTGGGACCGGTCCCTGAAGCTTTCTTT. Translation: CASSLRLGPVPEAFF. The chain employs TRBV5-1 and TRBJ1-1, with D possibly matching TRBD1 (5 bases). CDR1 is SGHRS, CDR2 YFSETQ, per germline. V shed 1 base and J shed 6 bases, with 16 bases lying between them. The CDR3 is 15 amino acids.

The rearrangement joins TRBV7-2 to TRBJ2-7; TRBD2 matches 9 bases. V lost 9 bases and J lost 6; bases outside the gene matches: 6. Looked up from germline, CDR1 is SGHTA and CDR2 is FQGNSA. CDR3 length: 12 amino acids. The CDR3 nucleotides are TGTGCCAGTGGCGGGAGGGGGATCGAGCAGTACTTC. This translates into CASGGRGIEQYF.

The chain is built from TRBV6-5 and TRBJ2-7, with 7 bases that match TRBD1. The V and J ends lost 0 bases and 0 bases, in that order; junction bases with no gene match: 5. The CDR3 runs 16 residues. Germline CDR1 MNHEY, CDR2 SVGAGI. The CDR3 DNA is TGTGCCAGCAGTTACTCGAAGGGGGCCGTCTCCTACGAGCAGTACTTC. This translates into CASSYSKGAVSYEQYF.

This clone was counted only a few times. The chain carries TRBV30 and TRBJ1-2; possibly TRBD1 for D (6 bases). In germline, CDR1 is GTSNPN, CDR2 SVGIG (reference sequence). V was shortened by 0 bases and J by 1 base, with 24 bases between the two germline ends. The CDR3 spans 19 residues. CDR3 DNA sequence: TGTGCCTGGAGTGTATTTTACCCTAGGACAGCAAAAGATAACTATGGCTACACCTTC. Translation: CAWSVFYPRTAKDNYGYTF.

The chain joins TRBV5-1 to TRBJ2-5; 9 bases align to TRBD1. This CDR3 region has 16 residues. V gave up 4 bases and J gave up 5 bases; unmatched junction bases: 12. Germline values: CDR1 SGHRS, CDR2 YFSETQ. CDR3 sequence reads: CASSDSGTGKGETQYF. The CDR3 DNA is TGCGCCAGCAGCGACTCCGGGACAGGGAAAGGGGAGACCCAGTACTTC.